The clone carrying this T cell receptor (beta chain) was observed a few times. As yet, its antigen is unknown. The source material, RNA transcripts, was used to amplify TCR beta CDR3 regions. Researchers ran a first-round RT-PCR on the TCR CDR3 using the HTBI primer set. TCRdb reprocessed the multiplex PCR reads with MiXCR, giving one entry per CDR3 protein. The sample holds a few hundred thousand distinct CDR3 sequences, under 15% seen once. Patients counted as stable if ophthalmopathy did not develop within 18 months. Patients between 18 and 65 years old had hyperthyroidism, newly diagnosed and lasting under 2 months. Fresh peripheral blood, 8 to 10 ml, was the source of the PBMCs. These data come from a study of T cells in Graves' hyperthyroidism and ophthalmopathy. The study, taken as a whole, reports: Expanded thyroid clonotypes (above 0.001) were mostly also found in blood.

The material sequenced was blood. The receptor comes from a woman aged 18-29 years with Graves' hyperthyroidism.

DNA of the CDR3: TGCAGTGCTCTGTACCCGGGTTCCTTGACGGAGACCCAGTACTTC. Its protein is CSALYPGSLTETQYF. This chain uses TRBV20-1 with TRBJ2-5; D gene unclear. The CDR3 length is 15 residues. Germline assignment: CDR1 DFQATT and CDR2 SNEGSKA (reference sequence). The germline V and J ends were trimmed by 5 bases and 5 bases, with 21 bases remaining between them.